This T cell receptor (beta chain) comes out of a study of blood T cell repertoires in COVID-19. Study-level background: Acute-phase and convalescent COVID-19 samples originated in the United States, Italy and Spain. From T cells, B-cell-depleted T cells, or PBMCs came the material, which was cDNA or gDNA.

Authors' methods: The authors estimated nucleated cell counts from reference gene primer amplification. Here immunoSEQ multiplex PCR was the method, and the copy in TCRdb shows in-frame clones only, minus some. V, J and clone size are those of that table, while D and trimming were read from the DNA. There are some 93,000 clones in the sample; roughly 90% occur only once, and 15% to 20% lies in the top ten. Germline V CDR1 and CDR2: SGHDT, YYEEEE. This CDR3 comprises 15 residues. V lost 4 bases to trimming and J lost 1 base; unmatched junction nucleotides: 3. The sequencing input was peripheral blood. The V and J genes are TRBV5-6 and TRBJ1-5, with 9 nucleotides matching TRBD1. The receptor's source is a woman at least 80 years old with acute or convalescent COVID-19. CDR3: CASSRTGGSNQPQHF. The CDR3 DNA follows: TGTGCCAGCAGCCGTACAGGGGGCAGCAATCAGCCCCAGCATTTT. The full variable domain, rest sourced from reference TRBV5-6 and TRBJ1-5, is DAGVTQSPTHLIKTRGQQVTLRCSPKSGHDTVSWYQQALGQGPQFIFQYYEEEERQRGNFPDRFSGHQFPNYSSELNVNALLLGDSALYLCASSRTGGSNQPQHFGDGTRLSIL.